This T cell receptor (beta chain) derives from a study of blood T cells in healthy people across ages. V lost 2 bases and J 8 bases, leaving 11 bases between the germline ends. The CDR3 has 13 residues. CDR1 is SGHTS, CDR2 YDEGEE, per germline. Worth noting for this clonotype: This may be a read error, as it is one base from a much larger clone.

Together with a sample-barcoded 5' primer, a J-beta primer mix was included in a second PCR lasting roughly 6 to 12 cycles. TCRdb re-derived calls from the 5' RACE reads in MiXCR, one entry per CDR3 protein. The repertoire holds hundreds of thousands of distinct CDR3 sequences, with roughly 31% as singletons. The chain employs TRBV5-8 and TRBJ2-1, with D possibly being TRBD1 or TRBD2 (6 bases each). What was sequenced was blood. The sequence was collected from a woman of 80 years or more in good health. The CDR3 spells CASSFDGGYEQFF. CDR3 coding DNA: TGTGCCAGCAGCTTCGACGGGGGCTATGAGCAGTTCTTC.